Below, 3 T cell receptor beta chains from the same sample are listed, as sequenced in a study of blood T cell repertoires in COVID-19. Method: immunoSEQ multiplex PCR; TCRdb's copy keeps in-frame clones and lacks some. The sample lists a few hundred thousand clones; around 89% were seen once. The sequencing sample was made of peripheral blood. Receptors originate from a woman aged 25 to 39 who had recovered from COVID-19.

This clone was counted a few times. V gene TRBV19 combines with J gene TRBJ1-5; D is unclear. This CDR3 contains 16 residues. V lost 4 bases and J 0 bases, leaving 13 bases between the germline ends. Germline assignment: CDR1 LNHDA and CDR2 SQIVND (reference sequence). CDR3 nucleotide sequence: TGTGCCAGTAGTAGAGGATTGGGTTATAGCAATCAGCCCCAGCATTTT. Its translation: CASSRGLGYSNQPQHF.

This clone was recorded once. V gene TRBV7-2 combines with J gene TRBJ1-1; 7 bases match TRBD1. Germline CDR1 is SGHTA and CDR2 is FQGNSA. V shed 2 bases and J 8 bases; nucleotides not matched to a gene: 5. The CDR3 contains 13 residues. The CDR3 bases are TGTGCCAGCAGCTTAAACAGGGGAAGAGAAGCTTTCTTT. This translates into CASSLNRGREAFF.

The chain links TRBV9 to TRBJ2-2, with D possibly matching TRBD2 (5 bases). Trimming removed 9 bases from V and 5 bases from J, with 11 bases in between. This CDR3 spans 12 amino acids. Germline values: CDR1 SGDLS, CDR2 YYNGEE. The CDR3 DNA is TGTGCCACCGGGCGGGTTACCGGGGAGCTGTTTTTT. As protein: CATGRVTGELFF.